This T cell receptor beta chain was recovered during a study of T cells in Graves' hyperthyroidism and ophthalmopathy (dated by TCRdb to between 2018 and 2021). With regard to the full study: Peripheral blood samples were taken at the time of initial diagnosis, prior to any treatment. TCR V-J signatures able to tell the groups apart were searched for in a discovery cohort of 95 or so patients, of whom about 40 had Graves' ophthalmopathy and 57 had stable Graves' hyperthyroidism. Prospective prediction of ophthalmopathy was tested in an independent validation cohort of 18 to 20 hyperthyroidism patients and roughly 16 patients who later progressed to ophthalmopathy. The 100 or so discovery patients were randomly split 7:3 into training and test sets. Thyroid tissue and blood T-cell repertoires from about six Graves' hyperthyroidism patients were also compared in the study. After sampling, hyperthyroidism patients received methimazole starting at 30 mg daily, and ophthalmopathy patients received high-dose intravenous methylprednisolone. The paper describes TCR Vbeta CDR3 sequencing of about 140 peripheral blood samples, made up of about 41 ophthalmopathy patients, approximately 73 hyperthyroidism patients and 17 progressor patients.

TCR beta CDR3 regions were amplified from RNA transcripts. A first-round RT-PCR of the TCR CDR3 used the HTBI primer set with the Qiagen OneStep RT-PCR kit. The libraries were constructed in a second round of multiplex PCR and then size-selected and purified. Libraries were sequenced paired-end with 100 bp reads on an Illumina HiSeq2000. Regarding the original processing steps: SOAPnuke was used to process the raw data, with reads discarded if the reads contained adapters or uncalled bases, had a mean Phred below 15, or lacked an exact constant-primer or identifier match. High-quality paired reads were merged with COPE v1.2.5, and unique nucleotide sequences were defined as clonotypes. MiTCR v1.1 was used to align the clonotypes against IMGT TRBV, TRBD and TRBJ reference segments. The analysis included only V-J combinations with a frequency above 0.0001, which together covered 99% to 99.2% of the repertoires. A TCS score was defined as the ratio of F50 (clonal expansion) to E x V (chaos), with BLOSUM62-based TCRdist applied between CDR3 peptides within each V-J. Welch's t-statistics and random forest reduced around 510 V-J features to about 12, which were used in a naive Bayes classifier (R e1071). TCRdb's own reprocessing of the public reads used fastp at Q25 and MiXCR and kept productive beta chains. Here each entry gathers all rows of one CDR3 protein and keeps the most common genes and DNA. TCRdb assigned the V and J calls; the authors' analysis was not used. The sample table records 190,000 or so distinct CDR3 sequences; about 17% of these occur just once. 44% of the sample is in the top ten clones.

Stable Graves' hyperthyroidism was defined as the absence of progression to ophthalmopathy over 18 months of follow-up. Hyperthyroidism patients were newly diagnosed, with disease duration under 2 months, and aged 18 to 65 years. Exclusion was applied to patients with uncontrolled infections, other autoimmune diseases, pregnancy or lactation. Diagnoses were based on clinical symptoms, serum thyroxine and TRAb, thyroid ultrasound and orbital computed tomography. Ficoll-Paque density gradient centrifugation was used to isolate PBMCs from approximately 11 ml of fresh peripheral blood. Trizol reagent was used to extract total RNA, and RNA quality was then checked on an Agilent 2100 Bioanalyzer. CDR1 KGHSH and CDR2 LQKENI are derived from the germline V gene. V loses 5 bases at its end and J loses 10 bases; junction bases beyond the gene matches: 9. Counted from cysteine to phenylalanine, this CDR3 has 15 amino acids. The CDR3 DNA has 45 bases and is translated from base 1.

As regards this clonotype: Its antigen remains undetermined. One base away there is no much larger clone; base qualities are not given.

Overall results and qualifications from the work: No statistical method was used to fix the sample size in advance, and group allocation was not hidden from the investigators. A model built on a 13 V-J signature distinguished ophthalmopathy from stable hyperthyroidism, reaching around 87% sensitivity and 81.08% specificity in cross-validation and 80%/75% in testing. Most expanded thyroid clonotypes (frequency above 0.001) were also detected in blood, a finding suggesting that blood repertoires may reflect thyroid immune responses. In validation, the model predicted progression to ophthalmopathy with around 71% sensitivity and 72% to 75% specificity, a median of approximately 6.7 months before onset.

The chain uses TRBV18 and TRBJ2-1; 12 bases in the junction line up with TRBD1. This receptor was taken from a man aged 35-49 years with Graves' hyperthyroidism. What was sequenced was blood. The nucleotides read TGTGCCAGCTCAAATTCCGGGACAGGGGGCGAGGAGCAGTTCTTC. This encodes CASSNSGTGGEEQFF.